This section outlines one TCR beta chain sequence together with its context. The data are from a study of blood T cell repertoires in COVID-19. As for the study in general: The study drew acute and convalescent COVID-19 samples from the United States, Italy and Spain. In each case, the material was cDNA or gDNA derived from T cells, B-cell-depleted T cells, or PBMCs.

The CDR3 runs 16 residues. Germline CDR1 and CDR2: MGHRA and YSYEKL. Trimming cost V 4 bases and J 4 bases, with 16 bases left between them. As originally analysed: Nucleated cell number was recorded as an estimate derived from reference gene primer amplification. The table came from immunoSEQ multiplex PCR; TCRdb's copy has only in-frame clones and leaves some out. V and J calls and clone size come straight from that table; D and trimming were deduced from the DNA. Of roughly 190,000 clones listed, 84% are singletons. The V call is TRBV4-1, the J call TRBJ2-2; D gene unclear. This sequence originates from a human donor in a cohort sampled during active COVID-19. Sample: peripheral blood. CDR3 sequence (DNA): TGCGCCAGCAGCCGCTCGCCCAGTTTTTTCACCGGGGAGCTGTTTTTT. Translating it yields CASSRSPSFFTGELFF.